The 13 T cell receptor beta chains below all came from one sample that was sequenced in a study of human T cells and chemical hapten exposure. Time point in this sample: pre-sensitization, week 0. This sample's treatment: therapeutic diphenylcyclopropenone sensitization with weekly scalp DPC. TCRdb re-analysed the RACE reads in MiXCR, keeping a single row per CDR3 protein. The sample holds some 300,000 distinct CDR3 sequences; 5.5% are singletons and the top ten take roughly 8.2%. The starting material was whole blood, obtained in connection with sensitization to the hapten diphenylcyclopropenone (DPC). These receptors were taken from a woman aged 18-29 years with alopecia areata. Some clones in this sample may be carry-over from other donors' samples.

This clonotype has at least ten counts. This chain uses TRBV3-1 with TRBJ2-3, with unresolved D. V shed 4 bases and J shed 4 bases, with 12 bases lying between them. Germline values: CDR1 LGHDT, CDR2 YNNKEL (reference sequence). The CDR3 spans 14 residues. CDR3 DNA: TGTGCCAGCAGCCCACAAGACCCGGCAGATACGCAGTATTTT. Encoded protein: CASSPQDPADTQYF.

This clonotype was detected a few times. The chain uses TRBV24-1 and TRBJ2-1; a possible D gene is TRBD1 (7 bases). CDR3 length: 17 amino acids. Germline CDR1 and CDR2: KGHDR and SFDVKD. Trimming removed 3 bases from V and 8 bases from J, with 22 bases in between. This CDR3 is CATSDPGLRAGGHEQFF. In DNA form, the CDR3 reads TGTGCCACCAGTGATCCCGGTCTAAGGGCAGGGGGGCATGAGCAGTTCTTC.

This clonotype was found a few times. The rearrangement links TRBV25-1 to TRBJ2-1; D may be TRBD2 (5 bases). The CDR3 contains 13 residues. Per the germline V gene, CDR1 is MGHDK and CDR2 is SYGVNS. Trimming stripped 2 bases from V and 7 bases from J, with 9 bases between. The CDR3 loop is CASSELATNEQFF. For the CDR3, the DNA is TGTGCCAGCAGTGAACTAGCAACAAATGAGCAGTTCTTC.

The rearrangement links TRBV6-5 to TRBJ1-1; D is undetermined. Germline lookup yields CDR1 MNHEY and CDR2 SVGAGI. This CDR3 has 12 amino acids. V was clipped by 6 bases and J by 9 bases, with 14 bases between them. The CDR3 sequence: CASSNGYNQAFF. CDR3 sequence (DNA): TGTGCCAGCAGCAACGGGTACAATCAAGCTTTCTTT.

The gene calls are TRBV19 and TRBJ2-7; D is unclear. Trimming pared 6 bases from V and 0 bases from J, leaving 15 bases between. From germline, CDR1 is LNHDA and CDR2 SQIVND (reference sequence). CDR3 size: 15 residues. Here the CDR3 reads CASSIQVGSSYEQYF. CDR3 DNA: TGTGCCAGTAGCATACAAGTGGGCAGCTCCTACGAGCAGTACTTC.

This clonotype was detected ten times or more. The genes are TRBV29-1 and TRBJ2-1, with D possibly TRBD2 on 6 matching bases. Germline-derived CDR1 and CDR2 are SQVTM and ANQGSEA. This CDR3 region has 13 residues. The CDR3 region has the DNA TGCACCATTCTCGGGGGTTCCTACAATGAGCAGTTCTTC. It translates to CTILGGSYNEQFF.

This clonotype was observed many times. CDR3 sequence reads: CSARAQGNQPQHF. In DNA form, the CDR3 reads TGCAGTGCTAGGGCTCAGGGGAATCAGCCCCAGCATTTT. The chain has TRBV20-1 and TRBJ1-5; D is perhaps TRBD1 (6 bases). Trimming left V 3 bases short and J 4 bases short, with 10 bases between. Germline CDR1 is DFQATT and CDR2 is SNEGSKA (reference sequence). This CDR3 contains 13 residues.

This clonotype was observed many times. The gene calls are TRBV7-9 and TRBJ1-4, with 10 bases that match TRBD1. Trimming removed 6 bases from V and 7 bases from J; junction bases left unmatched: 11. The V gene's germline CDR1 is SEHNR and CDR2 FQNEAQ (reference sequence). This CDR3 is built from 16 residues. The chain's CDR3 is CASSEPGQGFSEKLFF. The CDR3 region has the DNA TGTGCCAGCAGTGAACCGGGACAGGGGTTTAGTGAAAAACTGTTTTTT.

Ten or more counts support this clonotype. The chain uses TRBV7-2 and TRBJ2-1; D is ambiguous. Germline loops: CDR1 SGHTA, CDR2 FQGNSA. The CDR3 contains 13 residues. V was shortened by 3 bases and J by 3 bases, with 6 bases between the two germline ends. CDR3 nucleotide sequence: TGTGCCAGCAGCTTCGGAAACTACAATGAGCAGTTCTTC. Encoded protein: CASSFGNYNEQFF.

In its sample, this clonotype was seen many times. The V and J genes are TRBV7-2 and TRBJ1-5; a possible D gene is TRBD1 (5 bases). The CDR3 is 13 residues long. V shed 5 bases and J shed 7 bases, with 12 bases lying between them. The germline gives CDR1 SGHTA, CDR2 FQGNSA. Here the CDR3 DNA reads TGTGCCAGCAGCCTAGACCGGGGGCAGCCCCAGCATTTT. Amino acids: CASSLDRGQPQHF.

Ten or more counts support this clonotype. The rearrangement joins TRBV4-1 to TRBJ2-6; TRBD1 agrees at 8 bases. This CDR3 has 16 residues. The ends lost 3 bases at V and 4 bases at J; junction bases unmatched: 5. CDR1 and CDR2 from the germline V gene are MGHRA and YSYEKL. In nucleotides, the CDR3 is TGCGCCAGCAGCCACAATCGGGACAGGGGGGCCAACGTCCTGACTTTC. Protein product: CASSHNRDRGANVLTF.

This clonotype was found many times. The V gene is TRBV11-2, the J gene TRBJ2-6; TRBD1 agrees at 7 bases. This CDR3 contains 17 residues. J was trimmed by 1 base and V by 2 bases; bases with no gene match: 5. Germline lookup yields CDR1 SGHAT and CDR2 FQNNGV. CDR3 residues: CASSLTSTGSGANVLTF. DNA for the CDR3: TGTGCCAGCAGCTTAACGTCGACAGGGTCTGGGGCCAACGTCCTGACTTTC.

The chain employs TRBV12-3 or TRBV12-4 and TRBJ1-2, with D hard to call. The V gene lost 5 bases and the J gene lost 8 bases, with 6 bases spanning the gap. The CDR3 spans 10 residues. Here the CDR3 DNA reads TGTGCCAGCAGTCAAAGAGGCTACACCTTC. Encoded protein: CASSQRGYTF.